These 32 T cell receptor beta chains came from one sample sequenced in a study of CD8+CD57+ T cells in acquired aplastic anemia. Investigators profiled TCR beta VDJ and CDR3 from genomic DNA template. A single record per CDR3 protein comes from TCRdb applying MiXCR to the reads. The table has under 75,000 distinct CDR3 sequences, 50% to 55% seen once; the top ten hold roughly 8%. The specimen was sorted CD4+, CD8+, or CD8+CD57+ T cells (not recorded which) from PBMCs. The receptors stem from a human donor in good health, serving as a control.

This clonotype is medium-sized by share. The chain links TRBV29-1 to TRBJ1-2; no clear D gene. This CDR3 spans 10 amino acids. Germline CDR1 and CDR2: SQVTM and ANQGSEA. V was trimmed by 5 bases and J by 4 bases, leaving 5 bases between them. The CDR3 sequence: CSVFFYGYTF. CDR3 nucleotides: TGCAGCGTTTTTTTCTATGGCTACACCTTC.

In nucleotides, the CDR3 is TGCAGTGCTAGGCCCGCTACAGCTCTCAATCAGCCCCAGCATTTT. Its protein is CSARPATALNQPQHF. The chain couples TRBV20-1 to TRBJ1-5; D is unresolved. V was clipped by 3 bases and J by 3 bases, with 15 bases between them. The CDR3 has 15 amino acids. Germline loops: CDR1 DFQATT, CDR2 SNEGSKA (reference sequence).

In its sample, this clonotype ranks as medium-sized. The chain has TRBV10-3 and TRBJ2-1; 7 bases are a match to TRBD2. Germline trimming cut 8 bases from V and 12 bases from J; bases unmatched to any gene: 16. Germline V CDR1 and CDR2: ENHRY, SYGVKD. CDR3 length: 14 residues. In DNA, the CDR3 is TGTGCCATCGGTAGTACAGGACTAGACACCGGGCAGTTCTTC. Residues: CAIGSTGLDTGQFF.

This clonotype was recorded many times. This rearrangement joins TRBV29-1 to TRBJ1-1; D may be TRBD1 (5 bases). V was cut by 7 bases and J by 5 bases, with 26 bases left in between. Germline lookup yields CDR1 SQVTM and CDR2 ANQGSEA. The CDR3 consists of 16 residues. The CDR3 sequence is CSGRDIWGFGGTEAFF. The CDR3 DNA sequence: TGCAGCGGCAGAGATATATGGGGGTTTGGTGGGACTGAAGCTTTCTTT.

The chain recombines TRBV20-1 with TRBJ2-7, with 8 nucleotides matching TRBD1. CDR1 DFQATT and CDR2 SNEGSKA come from the germline V gene (reference sequence). The CDR3 extends over 13 amino acids. V was pared by 5 bases and J by 4 bases, with 7 bases of the junction left unmatched. CDR3 residues: CSAPGTGFYEQYF. The CDR3 DNA sequence: TGCAGTGCTCCCGGGACAGGTTTTTACGAGCAGTACTTC.

Remarks on this clonotype: An end of the junction does not agree with germline; a read error may underlie this. The V call is TRBV29-1, the J call TRBJ1-2; no clear D gene. Germline loops: CDR1 SQVTM, CDR2 ANQGSEA. The CDR3 sequence is 14 residues long. The CDR3 sequence: CSVEHRPSNYGCTF. DNA for the CDR3: TGCAGCGTTGAACATCGACCCTCTAACTATGGCTGCACCTTC.

The genes are TRBV19 and TRBJ2-1, with 8 bases that match TRBD2. CDR1 is LNHDA, CDR2 SQIVND, per germline (reference sequence). The junction had 7 bases not matched to a gene; V was cut back by 3 bases and J by 6 bases. The length of the CDR3 is 15 residues. The CDR3 sequence: CASSMGGLASNEQFF. The DNA for the CDR3 is TGTGCCAGTAGTATGGGCGGACTAGCCTCCAATGAGCAGTTCTTC.

V and J are TRBV2 and TRBJ2-7, with TRBD2 matching 10 bases. The germline V gene encodes CDR1 SNHLY and CDR2 FYNNEI. Trimming cost V 6 bases and J 7 bases; bases outside gene matches: 15. The CDR3 runs to 16 residues. The CDR3 DNA is TGTGCCAGCAGGGACCGGACTAGCGGCTCCTACAATGAGCAGTACTTC. Its translation: CASRDRTSGSYNEQYF.

The chain uses TRBV10-2 and TRBJ2-1; 12 nucleotides line up with TRBD2. The CDR3 totals 17 residues. Germline-derived CDR1 and CDR2 are WSHSY and SAAADI. Trimming at V came to 4 bases and at J to 9 bases, leaving 13 bases not matched to a gene. CDR3 residues: CASSVTVRTSGIGEQFF. Here the CDR3 DNA reads TGCGCCAGCAGTGTAACTGTGCGGACTAGCGGGATCGGTGAGCAGTTCTTC.

The V call is TRBV5-1, the J call TRBJ2-7; 9 nucleotides agree with TRBD2. CDR1 SGHRS and CDR2 YFSETQ come from the germline V gene. After removal of 2 bases from V and 0 bases from J, the junction contained 3 bases not matched to a gene. CDR3 length: 15 amino acids. This CDR3 is CASSLGSGSSYEQYF. The CDR3 DNA reads TGCGCCAGCAGCTTAGGTAGCGGGAGCTCCTACGAGCAGTACTTC. Variable domain in full (rest from reference TRBV5-1 and TRBJ2-7): KAGVTQTPRYLIKTRGQQVTLSCSPISGHRSVSWYQQTPGQGLQFLFEYFSETQRNKGNFPGRFSGRQFSNSRSEMNVSTLELGDSALYLCASSLGSGSSYEQYFGPGTRLTVT.

The chain couples TRBV19 to TRBJ1-2; D unresolved. Germline V gene data show CDR1 as LNHDA and CDR2 as SQIVND (reference sequence). Trimming took off 6 bases at V and 6 bases at J, with 11 bases between the two ends. The CDR3 is made up of 12 amino acids. The CDR3 DNA reads TGTGCCAGTAGGGGAGGTCCAGATGGCTACACCTTC. Residues: CASRGGPDGYTF.

This clonotype has a count of ten or more. CDR3 amino acids: CSAGGSAYGYTF. CDR3 sequence (DNA): TGCAGTGCTGGGGGGTCCGCTTATGGCTACACCTTC. The chain uses TRBV20-1 and TRBJ1-2; D perhaps matches TRBD1 (5 bases). V lost 5 bases to trimming and J lost 5 bases, with 12 bases between them. The CDR3 extends over 12 amino acids. The germline V gene has CDR1 DFQATT and CDR2 SNEGSKA (reference sequence).

This chain connects TRBV20-1 to TRBJ2-5; no clear D. Germline V CDR1 and CDR2: DFQATT, SNEGSKA (reference sequence). CDR3 length: 11 amino acids. V was clipped by 3 bases and J by 5 bases, with 7 bases between them. CDR3 nucleotides: TGCAGTGCTAGGTCACTGGAGACCCAGTACTTC. It specifies CSARSLETQYF.

The gene calls are TRBV20-1 and TRBJ2-5; 11 positions agree with TRBD2. Germline CDR1 DFQATT, CDR2 SNEGSKA (reference sequence). Trimming took 4 bases from V and 5 from J; bases not matched to a gene: 3. The CDR3 runs 13 residues. CDR3 DNA sequence: TGCAGTGCTATGTCTAGCGGGAGGGAGACCCAGTACTTC. Translation: CSAMSSGRETQYF.

This clonotype was observed a single time. As the CDR3 is not closed by the conserved phenylalanine or tryptophan, this likely results from a read error. The chain carries TRBV9 and TRBJ1-6, with D possibly TRBD1 on 6 matching bases. Between the trimmed V and J ends, which lost 4 bases and 10 bases, there was a span of 12 bases. CDR1 and CDR2 (germline): SGDLS, YYNGEE. The CDR3 is 13 amino acids. Written as DNA, the CDR3 is TGTGCCAGCAGCATAGGTCAGGGGTCACCCCTCCACCTT. This gives the protein CASSIGQGSPLHL.

V gene TRBV19 combines with J gene TRBJ1-2, with no clear D. Looked up from germline, CDR1 is LNHDA and CDR2 is SQIVND (reference sequence). Between the trimmed V and J ends, which lost 0 bases and 6 bases, there was a span of 14 bases. This CDR3 is built from 15 residues. The CDR3: CASSIEVGIRDGYTF. In DNA form, the CDR3 reads TGTGCCAGTAGTATAGAAGTCGGGATACGAGATGGCTACACCTTC. The whole variable domain, filled in from reference TRBV19 and TRBJ1-2, reads DGGITQSPKYLFRKEGQNVTLSCEQNLNHDAMYWYRQDPGQGLRLIYYSQIVNDFQKGDIAEGYSVSREKKESFPLTVTSAQKNPTAFYLCASSIEVGIRDGYTFGSGTRLTVV.

The chain links TRBV6-2 or TRBV6-3 to TRBJ2-7, with 7 positions matching TRBD1. The J segment lost 6 bases and the V segment lost 5 bases, leaving 10 bases of the junction unmatched. Germline V lookup: CDR1 MNHEY, CDR2 SVGEGT. The CDR3 consists of 14 residues. CDR3 sequence: CASSEVNRGREQYF. CDR3 sequence (DNA): TGTGCCAGCAGTGAGGTCAACAGGGGTCGCGAGCAGTACTTC.

This clonotype was counted ten times or more. The rearrangement joins TRBV5-5 to TRBJ1-4; D gene ambiguous. This CDR3 is 15 amino acids long. Per the germline V gene, CDR1 is SGHKS and CDR2 is YYEKEE (reference sequence). V was clipped by 4 bases and J by 8 bases, with 18 bases between them. The CDR3 DNA follows: TGTGCCAGCAGCGCCTCAAGCTTCCAAGGGGAAAAACTGTTTTTT. This gives the protein CASSASSFQGEKLFF.

Note on this clonotype: The conserved final phenylalanine or tryptophan is absent from the CDR3, which likely points to a read error. The chain joins TRBV15 to TRBJ1-1, with D uncertain. V was pared by 5 bases and J by 3 bases, with 10 bases between. This CDR3 contains 13 residues. Per germline, CDR1 LNHNV and CDR2 YYDKDF (reference sequence). The CDR3 DNA reads TGTGCCACCAGCCCTACGAGGGACACTGAAGCTTTCTCT. Amino acids: CATSPTRDTEAFS.

In this sample, this clonotype turned up many times. The rearrangement links TRBV12-3 or TRBV12-4 to TRBJ2-3; tentatively, D is TRBD1 or TRBD2 (5 bases each). Trimming removed 6 bases at V and 4 bases at J, with 8 bases between. CDR3 length: 12 residues. The CDR3 coding sequence is TGTGCCAGCAGACGAGGGGCAGATACGCAGTATTTT. Translation gives CASRRGADTQYF.

The sample holds many counts of this clonotype. V usage is TRBV27 and J usage is TRBJ2-1; TRBD2 aligns across 7 bases. Germline values: CDR1 MNHEY, CDR2 SMNVEV (reference sequence). V trimming: 3 bases; J trimming: 6 bases; junction bases outside the gene matches: 8. The CDR3 runs 15 residues. In nucleotides, the CDR3 is TGTGCCAGCAGTTTGGGGACGGGAGGAGGCAATGAGCAGTTCTTC. Protein product: CASSLGTGGGNEQFF.

In its sample, this clonotype was seen many times. This sequence joins TRBV6-6 and TRBJ2-3; D not resolved. The CDR3 runs 14 residues. CDR1 is MNHNY and CDR2 is SVGAGI in the germline V gene (reference sequence). The V end was cut by 5 bases, the J end by 4 bases, with 13 bases between. The CDR3 region has the DNA TGTGCCAGCAGTCCCTGGGCCGGGCCAGATACGCAGTATTTT. Translating it yields CASSPWAGPDTQYF.

The rearrangement links TRBV7-8 to TRBJ1-1; tentative D call: TRBD1 (6 bases). The germline CDR1 and CDR2 sequences are SGHVS and FQNEAQ. The CDR3 runs to 16 residues. V lost 5 bases, J lost 4 bases, and 20 bases lay in between. CDR3 sequence (DNA): TGTGCCAGCAGCCAAGGAGGGGGGAGGGACGGCACTGAAGCTTTCTTT. Protein sequence: CASSQGGGRDGTEAFF. Full variable domain (rest looked up from reference TRBV7-8 and TRBJ1-1): GAGVSQSPRYKVAKRGQDVALRCDPISGHVSLFWYQQALGQGPEFLTYFQNEAQLDKSGLPSDRFFAERPEGSVSTLKIQRTQQEDSAVYLCASSQGGGRDGTEAFFGQGTRLTVV.

Many counts were recorded for this clonotype. The chain recombines TRBV12-3 or TRBV12-4 with TRBJ2-1; TRBD2 aligns across 7 bases. V trimming: 7 bases; J trimming: 13 bases; junction bases outside the gene matches: 10. This CDR3 is 12 amino acids long. The chain's CDR3 is CASNPSGRDQFF. The CDR3 DNA reads TGTGCCAGCAACCCATCGGGGAGGGATCAGTTCTTC.

Of note for this clonotype: Mismatch with germline at one junction end may stem from a read error. The rearrangement joins TRBV20-1 to TRBJ2-3; D may be TRBD1 (6 bases). Germline V gene data show CDR1 as DFQATT and CDR2 as SNEGSKA (reference sequence). This CDR3 has 14 residues. The CDR3, as DNA: TGCAGTGCGAGAGGGACCAGGGGTACAGATACGCAGTATTTT. Translating it yields CSARGTRGTDTQYF.

Many counts were recorded for this clonotype. The chain recombines TRBV4-2 with TRBJ2-3, with a weak D call TRBD2 (6 bases). V was pared by 2 bases and J by 0 bases, with 12 bases between. CDR3 length: 16 amino acids. The germline V gene has CDR1 LGHNA and CDR2 YNFKEQ. CDR3 DNA sequence: TGTGCCAGCAGCCAAACGGGAGTATTTAGCACAGATACGCAGTATTTT. Protein sequence: CASSQTGVFSTDTQYF.

This clonotype was detected a few times. The chain joins TRBV2 to TRBJ1-4; possibly TRBD1 for D (6 bases). The germline V gene has CDR1 SNHLY and CDR2 FYNNEI. This CDR3 has 14 amino acids. V gave up 4 bases and J gave up 6 bases, with 12 bases separating them. The CDR3, as DNA: TGTGCCAGCAGTGTGGGGGGGGCCGATGAAAAACTGTTTTTT. Protein sequence: CASSVGGADEKLFF.

This clonotype has a handful of counts. This chain links TRBV7-8 with TRBJ2-7; TRBD2 agrees at 9 bases. CDR3 size: 16 residues. Germline values: CDR1 SGHVS, CDR2 FQNEAQ. J lost 7 bases, V lost 3 bases, and 13 bases had no gene match. CDR3: CASSFNGLAGMAEQYF. The CDR3 DNA sequence: TGTGCCAGCAGCTTTAATGGGCTAGCGGGAATGGCGGAGCAGTACTTC. Together with reference TRBV7-8 and TRBJ2-7, the CDR3 gives the full variable domain: GAGVSQSPRYKVAKRGQDVALRCDPISGHVSLFWYQQALGQGPEFLTYFQNEAQLDKSGLPSDRFFAERPEGSVSTLKIQRTQQEDSAVYLCASSFNGLAGMAEQYFGPGTRLTVT.

The rearrangement links TRBV15 to TRBJ1-1, with TRBD1 identical over 9 bases. The ends lost 2 bases at V and 1 base at J; junction bases unmatched: 2. From germline, CDR1 is LNHNV and CDR2 YYDKDF (reference sequence). The CDR3 loop spans 15 amino acids. The CDR3 DNA reads as TGTGCCACCAGCAGAAGGACAGGGGAGAACACTGAAGCTTTCTTT. This codes for CATSRRTGENTEAFF.

The V gene is TRBV6-2 or TRBV6-3, the J gene TRBJ1-2; TRBD1 matches at 9 bases. V dropped 6 bases and J dropped 3; count of bases not matched to a gene: 17. The CDR3 is 18 amino acids. Germline loops: CDR1 MNHEY, CDR2 SVGEGT. CDR3 loop: CASRLTGQGSRAYYGYTF. The DNA for the CDR3 is TGTGCCAGCAGGTTGACAGGACAGGGGTCGCGGGCGTACTATGGCTACACCTTC.

The chain combines TRBV20-1 with TRBJ2-7; D might be TRBD1 (6 bases). The V end was cut by 4 bases, the J end by 2 bases, with 15 bases between. This CDR3 is 14 amino acids long. Looked up from germline, CDR1 is DFQATT and CDR2 is SNEGSKA (reference sequence). CDR3 coding DNA: TGCAGTGCTACAGGGGCAGCAACCACCTACGAGCAGTACTTC. Translation: CSATGAATTYEQYF.

This clonotype was detected only once. This chain connects TRBV10-3 to TRBJ1-3; D is undetermined. The CDR3 is 15 residues long. Germline V lookup: CDR1 ENHRY, CDR2 SYGVKD. V was pared by 2 bases and J by 0 bases, with 8 bases between. Here the CDR3 DNA reads TGTGCCATCAGTGAGGGTGTCAGCTCTGGAAACACCATATATTTT. Translation: CAISEGVSSGNTIYF.